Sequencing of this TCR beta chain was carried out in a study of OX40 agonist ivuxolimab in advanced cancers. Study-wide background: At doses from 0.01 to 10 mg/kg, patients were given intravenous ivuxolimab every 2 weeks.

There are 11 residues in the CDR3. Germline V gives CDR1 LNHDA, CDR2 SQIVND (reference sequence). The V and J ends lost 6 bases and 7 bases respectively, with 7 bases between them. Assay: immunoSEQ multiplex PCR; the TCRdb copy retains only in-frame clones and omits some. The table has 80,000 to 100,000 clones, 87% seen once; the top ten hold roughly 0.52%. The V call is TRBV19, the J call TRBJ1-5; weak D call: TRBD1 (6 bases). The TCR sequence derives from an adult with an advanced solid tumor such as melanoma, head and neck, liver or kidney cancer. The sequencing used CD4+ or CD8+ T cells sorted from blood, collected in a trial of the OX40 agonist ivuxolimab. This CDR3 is CASRGAQPQHF. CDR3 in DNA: TGTGCCAGTAGGGGGGCCCAGCCCCAGCATTTT.